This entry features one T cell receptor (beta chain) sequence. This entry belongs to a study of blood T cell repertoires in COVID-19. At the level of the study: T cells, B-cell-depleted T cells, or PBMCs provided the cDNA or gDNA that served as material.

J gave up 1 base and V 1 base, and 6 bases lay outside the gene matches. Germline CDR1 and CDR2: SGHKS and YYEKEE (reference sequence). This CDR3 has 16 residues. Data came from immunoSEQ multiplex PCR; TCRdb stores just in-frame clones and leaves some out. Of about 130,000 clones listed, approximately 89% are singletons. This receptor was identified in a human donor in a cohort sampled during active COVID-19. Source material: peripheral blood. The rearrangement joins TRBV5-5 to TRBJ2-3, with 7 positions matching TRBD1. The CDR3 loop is CASSLPRQGRTDTQYF. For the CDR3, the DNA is TGTGCCAGCAGCTTGCCGCGACAGGGTCGCACAGATACGCAGTATTTT. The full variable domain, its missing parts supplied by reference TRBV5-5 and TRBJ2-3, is DAGVTQSPTHLIKTRGQQVTLRCSPISGHKSVSWYQQVLGQGPQFIFQYYEKEERGRGNFPDRFSARQFPNYSSELNVNALLLGDSALYLCASSLPRQGRTDTQYFGPGTRLTVL.